The 26 T cell receptor beta chains in this list originate from one sample, sequenced in a study of T cells after posttransplantation cyclophosphamide. The protocol was immunoSEQ multiplex PCR, while the TCRdb copy is restricted to in-frame clones and leaves out a portion. There are some 40,000 clones in the sample, none observed a single time. What was sequenced was PBMCs. The receptors here all came from a man aged 30-40 years in good health and a related stem cell transplant donor.

There are a few counts of this clone. The chain couples TRBV15 to TRBJ1-2, with 12 bases lining up with TRBD1. Germline V gene data show CDR1 as LNHNV and CDR2 as YYDKDF (reference sequence). The CDR3 contains 15 residues. The V and J ends lost 2 bases and 8 bases, in that order; junction bases with no gene match: 6. The CDR3, as DNA: TGTGCCACCAGCAGATCCGGGACAGGGGGCGACGGCTACACCTTC. Its protein product is CATSRSGTGGDGYTF.

This clone came up many times. The V call is TRBV7-7, the J call TRBJ2-7, with 13 bases that match TRBD2. The germline V gene encodes CDR1 SSHAT and CDR2 FNYEAQ (reference sequence). Trimming cost V 4 bases and J 2 bases; bases outside gene matches: 11. The CDR3 sequence is 18 residues long. The DNA for the CDR3 is TGTGCCAGCAGCTGGACTAGCGGGGGTGAGAGAAGGGCCTACGAGCAGTACTTC. As protein: CASSWTSGGERRAYEQYF.

Many counts were recorded for this clone. The J gene is TRBJ2-4, the V gene TRBV6-2 or TRBV6-3; 7 nucleotides align to TRBD1. Germline V gives CDR1 MNHEY, CDR2 SVGEGT. CDR3 length: 18 amino acids. Trimming took 2 bases from V and 1 from J; bases not matched to a gene: 11. The DNA of the CDR3 is TGTGCCAGCAGTTACCCGGACAGGCCCACCTTGGCCAAAAACATTCAGTACTTC. Encoded protein: CASSYPDRPTLAKNIQYF.

This clone came up many times. The V call is TRBV7-8, the J call TRBJ1-1; 7 bases fit TRBD1. The CDR3 length is 14 residues. Germline CDR1 reads SGHVS; CDR2 reads FQNEAQ. V shed 5 bases and J 1 base; nucleotides not matched to a gene: 4. For the CDR3, the DNA is TGTGCCAGCAGCACGCGACAGGGGAACACTGAAGCTTTCTTT. This translates into CASSTRQGNTEAFF. Full variable domain (rest looked up from reference TRBV7-8 and TRBJ1-1): GAGVSQSPRYKVAKRGQDVALRCDPISGHVSLFWYQQALGQGPEFLTYFQNEAQLDKSGLPSDRFFAERPEGSVSTLKIQRTQQEDSAVYLCASSTRQGNTEAFFGQGTRLTVV.

There are many counts of this clone. The rearrangement uses TRBV19 and TRBJ2-7, with D perhaps TRBD1 (6 bases). This CDR3 is built from 14 residues. Deletions cut 4 bases from V and 1 base from J, with 11 bases between. The germline V gene encodes CDR1 LNHDA and CDR2 SQIVND (reference sequence). As DNA, the CDR3 is TGTGCCAGTAGTAGTGCCAGGGGATCCTACGAGCAGTACTTC. Translating gives CASSSARGSYEQYF.

This clone was observed at least ten times. The rearrangement uses TRBV9 and TRBJ1-4; 8 bases map to TRBD1. Looked up from germline, CDR1 is SGDLS and CDR2 is YYNGEE. The CDR3 is made up of 14 amino acids. After removal of 3 bases from V and 8 bases from J, the junction contained 6 bases not matched to a gene. The CDR3 loop reads CASSADREGEKLFF. CDR3 nucleotides: TGTGCCAGCAGCGCGGACAGGGAGGGGGAAAAACTGTTTTTT. Full variable domain (rest looked up from reference TRBV9 and TRBJ1-4): DSGVTQTPKHLITATGQRVTLRCSPRSGDLSVYWYQQSLDQGLQFLIQYYNGEERAKGNILERFSAQQFPDLHSELNLSSLELGDSALYFCASSADREGEKLFFGSGTQLSVL.

This clone has a count of ten or more. The CDR3 loop reads CASSVKQGYDTEAFF. DNA for the CDR3: TGTGCCAGCAGCGTTAAACAGGGGTACGACACTGAAGCTTTCTTT. V is TRBV9 and J is TRBJ1-1; 7 bases match TRBD1. Losses at the gene ends were 2 bases for V and 3 bases for J; bases not matched to a gene: 7. Germline V gene sequence: CDR1 SGDLS, CDR2 YYNGEE. The CDR3 extends over 15 amino acids.

This clone was recorded at least ten times. V and J are TRBV15 and TRBJ2-7, with TRBD1 matching over 9 bases. V lost 6 bases to trimming and J lost 0 bases; unmatched junction nucleotides: 6. The germline gives CDR1 LNHNV, CDR2 YYDKDF (reference sequence). This CDR3 contains 15 residues. Written as DNA, the CDR3 is TGTGCCACCAGTATATACAGGGGGCCCTCCTACGAGCAGTACTTC. Amino acids: CATSIYRGPSYEQYF. Supplemented by reference TRBV15 and TRBJ2-7, the full variable domain reads DAMVIQNPRYQVTQFGKPVTLSCSQTLNHNVMYWYQQKSSQAPKLLFHYYDKDFNNEADTPDNFQSRRPNTSFCFLDIRSPGLGDTAMYLCATSIYRGPSYEQYFGPGTRLTVT.

This clone appeared many times. The V and J genes are TRBV27 and TRBJ2-1; TRBD2 is a possible D gene (5 bases). Deletions cut 5 bases from V and 10 bases from J, with 15 bases between. CDR1 and CDR2 from the germline V gene are MNHEY and SMNVEV (reference sequence). There are 13 residues in the CDR3. This CDR3 reads CASSGQIGEEQFF. The CDR3 DNA is TGTGCCAGCAGTGGTCAGATCGGGGAAGAGCAGTTCTTC.

There are many counts of this clone. The chain uses TRBV29-1 and TRBJ2-1; possible D gene TRBD2, 5 bases. Germline CDR1 and CDR2: SQVTM and ANQGSEA. CDR3 size: 14 residues. Trimming cost V 6 bases and J 3 bases, with 15 bases left between them. The chain's CDR3 is CSVPGVRGYNEQFF. Written as DNA, the CDR3 is TGCAGCGTCCCTGGGGTTCGGGGCTACAATGAGCAGTTCTTC.

This clone has ten or more counts. The chain is built from TRBV11-2 and TRBJ1-1, with 7 bases identical to TRBD1. Germline-derived CDR1 and CDR2 are SGHAT and FQNNGV. CDR3 length: 15 residues. J was trimmed by 1 base and V by 5 bases; bases with no gene match: 7. The CDR3 reads CASSLPTGWNTEAFF. Here the CDR3 DNA reads TGTGCCAGCAGCCTCCCGACAGGGTGGAACACTGAAGCTTTCTTT.

The chain couples TRBV9 to TRBJ2-1; the match to TRBD2 covers 9 bases. CDR1 and CDR2 (germline): SGDLS, YYNGEE. The CDR3 has 15 residues. The V segment lost 2 bases and the J segment 7 bases; nucleotides outside the gene matches: 7. This CDR3 is CASSVGGGASNEQFF. The CDR3 region has the DNA TGTGCCAGCAGCGTCGGCGGGGGGGCCTCTAATGAGCAGTTCTTC.

This clone was counted at least ten times. The sample holds other DNA sequences that translate to the same CDR3. The V gene is TRBV10-3, the J gene TRBJ2-6; 7 bases map to TRBD2. The CDR3 has 16 amino acids. The J segment lost 2 bases and the V segment lost 0 bases, leaving 1 base of the junction unmatched. Germline CDR1 and CDR2: ENHRY and SYGVKD. The CDR3 DNA sequence: TGTGCCATCAGTGAGTCGGGGGGGGCTGGGGCCAACGTCCTGACTTTC. This encodes CAISESGGAGANVLTF.

This clone has just a few counts. The chain couples TRBV5-1 to TRBJ2-7; the D gene could be TRBD1 or TRBD2 (5 bases each). This CDR3 region has 14 residues. Germline loops: CDR1 SGHRS, CDR2 YFSETQ. The germline V and J ends were trimmed by 1 base and 0 bases, with 8 bases remaining between them. CDR3 in amino acids: CASSLSGSSYEQYF. CDR3 sequence (DNA): TGCGCCAGCAGCTTGTCAGGGAGCTCCTACGAGCAGTACTTC.

This clone was detected many times. A junction boundary mismatches the germline segment, possibly from a read error. The CDR3 bases are TGTGCCAGCAGTTTAGGCGGAAATAGCAATCAGCCCCAGCATTTT. It specifies CASSLGGNSNQPQHF. The gene calls are TRBV7-9 and TRBJ1-5, with unresolved D. The CDR3 sequence is 15 residues long. Germline loops: CDR1 SEHNR, CDR2 FQNEAQ (reference sequence).

This clone occurred many times. This sequence joins TRBV10-1 and TRBJ2-3; D unclear. V was trimmed by 6 bases and J by 9 bases, leaving 13 bases between them. Germline V gives CDR1 WNHNN, CDR2 SYGVQD (reference sequence). CDR3 size: 12 residues. The CDR3 region is CASSAESRTQYF. The CDR3 bases are TGCGCCAGCAGCGCAGAGAGTCGAACGCAGTATTTT.

The sample holds many counts of this clone. V gene TRBV2 combines with J gene TRBJ2-5; either TRBD1 or TRBD2 may fit D (6 bases each). There are 14 residues in the CDR3. CDR1 and CDR2 (germline): SNHLY, FYNNEI. V was pared by 5 bases and J by 0 bases, with 10 bases between. Written as DNA, the CDR3 is TGTGCCAGCAGTCGCGGGACAAACCAAGAGACCCAGTACTTC. This encodes CASSRGTNQETQYF.

As regards this clone: Its ends do not fully match the called genes, so a read error is possible. The genes are TRBV4-1 and TRBJ2-3, with D perhaps matching TRBD2 (5 bases). Germline V gives CDR1 MGHRA, CDR2 YSYEKL. There are 13 residues in the CDR3. In DNA, the CDR3 is TGCACCAGCAGCCAAGGGCTCGGCGAGGGCGGGCATTTT. Amino acids: CTSSQGLGEGGHF.

This clone was seen ten or more times. This chain joins TRBV2 and TRBJ2-3; D not resolved. V was shortened by 0 bases and J by 0 bases, with 13 bases between the two germline ends. Germline CDR1 and CDR2: SNHLY and FYNNEI. The CDR3 is 17 amino acids. The CDR3 DNA reads TGTGCCAGCAGTGAAGCGCTTAGGAGACTGAGCACAGATACGCAGTATTTT. Translated, it gives CASSEALRRLSTDTQYF.

The chain is built from TRBV12-3 or TRBV12-4 and TRBJ2-5, with 7 nucleotides matching TRBD2. The trim removed 0 bases at V and 7 bases at J, leaving 8 bases unmatched. The CDR3 is 15 amino acids. CDR3: CASSLALADGGTQYF. For the CDR3, the DNA is TGTGCCAGCAGTTTAGCCCTAGCGGATGGTGGGACCCAGTACTTC.

The V and J genes are TRBV28 and TRBJ2-1; TRBD2 agrees at 10 bases. This CDR3 region has 15 residues. CDR1 is MDHEN, CDR2 SYDVKM, per germline. J was trimmed by 4 bases and V by 7 bases; bases with no gene match: 7. CDR3 loop: CASTPAGGLYNEQFF. CDR3 DNA sequence: TGTGCCAGCACCCCAGCGGGGGGGTTATACAATGAGCAGTTCTTC.

The table lists this clone with many counts. This chain connects TRBV27 to TRBJ1-1; D is undetermined. The CDR3 length is 13 residues. V lost 5 bases and J 3 bases, leaving 10 bases between the germline ends. Germline V CDR1 and CDR2: MNHEY, SMNVEV (reference sequence). The CDR3 DNA follows: TGTGCCAGCAGTCCCTCCGGGGACACTGAAGCTTTCTTT. Protein: CASSPSGDTEAFF.

This clone was seen repeatedly, ten times or more. The chain joins TRBV12-5 to TRBJ2-1, with a tentative D call TRBD2 (6 bases). Germline V gene lookup returns CDR1 LGHNT and CDR2 FRNRAP. V lost 1 base to trimming and J lost 7 bases, with 8 bases between them. The CDR3 totals 13 residues. CDR3 nucleotides: TGTGCTAGTGGTTTGGGGGGGGTAAATGAGCAGTTCTTC. It is translated as CASGLGGVNEQFF.

This clone was seen a few times. The chain employs TRBV9 and TRBJ1-1; 8 nucleotides line up with TRBD1. The CDR3 is made up of 18 amino acids. V gave up 0 bases and J gave up 1 base; unmatched junction bases: 11. Per the germline V gene, CDR1 is SGDLS and CDR2 is YYNGEE. CDR3 bases: TGTGCCAGCAGCGTAGCCCCCAGTCGGGGGACAGGGAACACTGAAGCTTTCTTT. Translating gives CASSVAPSRGTGNTEAFF.

The table lists this clone with many counts. This sequence joins TRBV23-1 and TRBJ1-5; D remains ambiguous. TRBV23-1 is reported as an ORF; its role is uncertain. The CDR3 is made up of 17 amino acids. V was clipped by 4 bases and J by 8 bases, with 24 bases between them. The CDR3 nucleotides read TGCGCCAGCAGTCCCATCAAAACTATTGACCCTAAGGAGCCCCAGCATTTT. Its translation is CASSPIKTIDPKEPQHF.

The table lists this clone with many counts. The chain recombines TRBV6-1 with TRBJ2-7; TRBD1 matches 8 bases. Germline assignment: CDR1 MNHNS and CDR2 SASEGT. The CDR3 has 15 amino acids. Trimming took 4 bases from V and 1 from J; bases not matched to a gene: 6. The CDR3 here is CASSVGQGGSYEQYF. The CDR3 DNA reads TGTGCCAGCAGTGTCGGACAGGGAGGATCCTACGAGCAGTACTTC.